The sequence of this T cell receptor (beta chain) was determined in a study of graft-versus-host responses after intestinal transplantation. The germline V gene encodes CDR1 SEHNR and CDR2 FQNEAQ (reference sequence). This CDR3 has 16 amino acids. V shed 5 bases and J shed 1 base, with 14 bases lying between them. Sequenced by immunoSEQ multiplex PCR; TCRdb stores in-frame clones only, minus some. Of under 15,000 clones listed, 70% to 85% were seen once; the top ten hold 4.3%. Graft tissue was processed to release intraepithelial and lamina propria lymphocytes. The receptor comes from a human patient who received an intestinal transplant, so some T cells may come from the graft donor. Sample: ileum tissue, taken 142 days after intestinal transplantation. V gene TRBV7-9 combines with J gene TRBJ2-2; maybe TRBD2 (5 bases). For the CDR3, the DNA is TGTGCCAGCAGCCGCTTTCGGGGAATGAACACCGGGGAGCTGTTTTTT. This encodes CASSRFRGMNTGELFF. Full variable domain (rest looked up from reference TRBV7-9 and TRBJ2-2): DTGVSQNPRHKITKRGQNVTFRCDPISEHNRLYWYRQTLGQGPEFLTYFQNEAQLEKSRLLSDRFSAERPKGSFSTLEIQRTEQGDSAMYLCASSRFRGMNTGELFFGEGSRLTVL.